The 27 T cell receptor beta chains below were found in one sample sequenced in a study of blood T cell repertoires in COVID-19. The assay was immunoSEQ multiplex PCR, and TCRdb's table has in-frame clones only and misses some. In the table there are 250,000 or so clones, approximately 82% of which are singletons. The specimen was peripheral blood. Every receptor here comes from a man aged 25-45 years who had recovered from COVID-19.

The genes are TRBV15 and TRBJ1-5, with D unclear. V lost 0 bases to trimming and J lost 7 bases, with 7 bases between them. This CDR3 spans 13 amino acids. Germline CDR1 reads LNHNV; CDR2 reads YYDKDF (reference sequence). Here the CDR3 reads CATSRDVVQPQHF. The CDR3 DNA follows: TGTGCCACCAGCAGAGACGTAGTGCAGCCCCAGCATTTT.

The chain has TRBV19 and TRBJ1-5, with 11 nucleotides matching TRBD1. Germline CDR1 and CDR2: LNHDA and SQIVND (reference sequence). After removal of 9 bases from V and 7 bases from J, the junction contained 8 bases not matched to a gene. This CDR3 is built from 14 residues. CDR3 DNA sequence: TGTGCCAGCGCCGGGACAGGGGGTGGACAGCCCCAGCATTTT. Amino acid sequence: CASAGTGGGQPQHF. Supplemented by reference TRBV19 and TRBJ1-5, the full variable domain reads DGGITQSPKYLFRKEGQNVTLSCEQNLNHDAMYWYRQDPGQGLRLIYYSQIVNDFQKGDIAEGYSVSREKKESFPLTVTSAQKNPTAFYLCASAGTGGGQPQHFGDGTRLSIL.

This chain joins TRBV3-1 (or the pseudogene TRBV3-2) and TRBJ2-3, with TRBD1 identical over 10 bases. Germline V gene lookup returns CDR1 LGHDT and CDR2 YNNKEL (reference sequence). J was trimmed by 1 base and V by 4 bases; bases with no gene match: 8. CDR3 length: 17 amino acids. CDR3 sequence (DNA): TGTGCCAGCAGCCGCCGCGGGACAGGGGCGGGCACAGATACGCAGTATTTT. Amino acid sequence: CASSRRGTGAGTDTQYF.

This clone was detected only once. The rearrangement joins TRBV19 to TRBJ1-2, with D maybe TRBD1 (5 bases). Looked up from germline, CDR1 is LNHDA and CDR2 is SQIVND (reference sequence). The V end lost 6 bases, the J end lost 2 bases, and 13 bases lay between the germline ends. CDR3 length: 14 residues. CDR3 nucleotides: TGTGCCAGTAGCGTTGGGGCAGGCAACTATGGCTACACCTTC. As protein: CASSVGAGNYGYTF. Variable domain in full (rest from reference TRBV19 and TRBJ1-2): DGGITQSPKYLFRKEGQNVTLSCEQNLNHDAMYWYRQDPGQGLRLIYYSQIVNDFQKGDIAEGYSVSREKKESFPLTVTSAQKNPTAFYLCASSVGAGNYGYTFGSGTRLTVV.

This clone appeared a single time. The chain carries TRBV2 and TRBJ2-3, with 7 bases matching TRBD2. Germline V gene sequence: CDR1 SNHLY, CDR2 FYNNEI. The CDR3 is 15 residues long. Trimming took 6 bases from V and 1 from J; bases not matched to a gene: 7. The CDR3 is CASRFRAGGTDTQYF. In DNA form, the CDR3 reads TGTGCCAGCAGATTTCGGGCGGGGGGCACAGATACGCAGTATTTT.

The gene calls are TRBV11-2 and TRBJ1-1; no definite D call. The CDR3 covers 12 residues. Looked up from germline, CDR1 is SGHAT and CDR2 is FQNNGV. Trimming left V 5 bases short and J 3 bases short, with 7 bases between. As DNA, the CDR3 is TGTGCCAGCAGCCCGTATGACACTGAAGCTTTCTTT. Protein product: CASSPYDTEAFF.

CDR3 residues: CASSFLAGSSSYNEQFF. Written as DNA, the CDR3 is TGTGCCAGCAGTTTTCTAGCGGGGAGTAGCTCCTACAATGAGCAGTTCTTC. This rearrangement joins TRBV5-4 to TRBJ2-1; 9 positions agree with TRBD2. Germline values: CDR1 SGHNT, CDR2 YYREEE (reference sequence). The CDR3 has 17 residues. The junction had 9 bases not matched to a gene; V was cut back by 5 bases and J by 0 bases.

This rearrangement joins TRBV18 to TRBJ1-1, with D uncertain. The CDR3 totals 14 residues. The V and J ends lost 6 bases and 1 base respectively, with 12 bases between them. Germline lookup yields CDR1 KGHSH and CDR2 LQKENI. This CDR3 is CASSPQDGNTEAFF. CDR3 sequence (DNA): TGTGCCAGCTCCCCGCAGGATGGGAACACTGAAGCTTTCTTT.

The chain couples TRBV5-4 to TRBJ1-4; 8 bases agree with TRBD1. Germline CDR1 and CDR2: SGHNT and YYREEE (reference sequence). After removal of 4 bases from V and 8 bases from J, the junction contained 7 bases not matched to a gene. The CDR3 has 14 amino acids. CDR3 DNA: TGTGCCAGCAGCCCTACTTGGACAGGGGAAAAACTGTTTTTT. Translated: CASSPTWTGEKLFF.

V usage is TRBV3-1 (or the pseudogene TRBV3-2) and J usage is TRBJ1-5, with 7 bases matching TRBD1. The V gene's germline CDR1 is LGHDT and CDR2 YNNKEL (reference sequence). Unmatched junction bases numbered 6, after V lost 0 bases and J lost 4 bases. The CDR3 is made up of 16 amino acids. CDR3 DNA: TGTGCCAGCAGCCAAGATGGAGGGGGCACTAATCAGCCCCAGCATTTT. The encoded protein is CASSQDGGGTNQPQHF.

This clone appeared a few times. The CDR3 loop is CASSPTPFTGPNTEAFF. CDR3 nucleotide sequence: TGTGCCAGCAGCCCCACACCCTTCACAGGGCCGAACACTGAAGCTTTCTTT. This rearrangement joins TRBV5-5 to TRBJ1-1; a weak D match, TRBD1 (6 bases). Trimming stripped 4 bases from V and 1 base from J, with 20 bases between. CDR1 is SGHKS, CDR2 YYEKEE, per germline (reference sequence). The CDR3 has 17 residues.

The chain carries TRBV3-1 (or the pseudogene TRBV3-2) and TRBJ1-2; D gene uncertain. This CDR3 contains 15 residues. V was clipped by 0 bases and J by 6 bases, with 14 bases between them. Germline V lookup: CDR1 LGHDT, CDR2 YNNKEL (reference sequence). The CDR3 sequence: CASSQDLDRPDGYTF. The CDR3 DNA reads as TGTGCCAGCAGCCAAGATCTAGATAGGCCGGATGGCTACACCTTC.

This clone was counted ten times or more. This chain uses TRBV5-1 with TRBJ1-1, with a tentative D call TRBD1 (6 bases). This CDR3 spans 14 amino acids. The V gene's germline CDR1 is SGHRS and CDR2 YFSETQ. V was trimmed by 4 bases and J by 5 bases, leaving 15 bases between them. The CDR3 DNA sequence: TGCGCCAGCAGCGGAGCGACAGGAGGAACTGAAGCTTTCTTT. The encoded protein is CASSGATGGTEAFF.

This rearrangement joins TRBV2 to TRBJ1-5; D gene unclear. Germline V gives CDR1 SNHLY, CDR2 FYNNEI. The CDR3 is made up of 12 amino acids. V shed 4 bases and J shed 12 bases, with 13 bases lying between them. CDR3 DNA: TGTGCCAGCAGTGGCGACACTCGTCTCCAGCATTTT. Translated: CASSGDTRLQHF.

CDR3 amino acids: CASSLRFAGNTEAFF. In nucleotides, the CDR3 is TGTGCCAGCAGCTTAAGGTTCGCGGGGAACACTGAAGCTTTCTTT. The V and J genes are TRBV7-9 and TRBJ1-1; D not certain. The CDR3 totals 15 residues. The V end lost 2 bases, the J end lost 1 base, and 11 bases lay between the germline ends. Germline CDR1 and CDR2: SEHNR and FQNEAQ (reference sequence).

The V and J genes are TRBV7-2 and TRBJ2-7; D is uncertain. Germline loops: CDR1 SGHTA, CDR2 FQGNSA. CDR3 length equals 15 residues. V was shortened by 5 bases and J by 2 bases, with 16 bases between the two germline ends. CDR3 DNA sequence: TGTGCCAGCAGCCCAAACAGCTTTAGACCCTACGAGCAGTACGTC. Protein sequence: CASSPNSFRPYEQYV.

V is TRBV9 and J is TRBJ1-1, with a tentative D call TRBD1 (5 bases). Germline loops: CDR1 SGDLS, CDR2 YYNGEE. The CDR3 length is 15 residues. V was trimmed by 0 bases and J by 4 bases, leaving 13 bases between them. This CDR3 is CASSVGQGSGTEAFF. DNA of the CDR3: TGTGCCAGCAGCGTAGGGCAGGGTAGCGGCACTGAAGCTTTCTTT.

The chain has TRBV2 and TRBJ2-5; 9 bases align to TRBD1. Germline CDR1 reads SNHLY; CDR2 reads FYNNEI. V gave up 8 bases and J gave up 1 base; unmatched junction bases: 5. CDR3 length: 14 amino acids. Here the CDR3 reads CASRDRVVQETQYF. The CDR3 bases are TGTGCCAGCCGGGACAGGGTTGTCCAAGAGACCCAGTACTTC.

This clone was observed once. The gene calls are TRBV4-1 and TRBJ2-3; D might be TRBD1 (7 bases). The CDR3 spans 15 residues. V lost 4 bases to trimming and J lost 3 bases, with 14 bases between them. In germline, CDR1 is MGHRA, CDR2 YSYEKL. CDR3: CASSRQTGRTDTQYF. Here the CDR3 DNA reads TGCGCCAGCAGCCGCCAGACAGGGAGGACAGATACGCAGTATTTT.

The gene calls are TRBV2 and TRBJ1-5, with 9 bases aligning to TRBD1. The V and J ends lost 6 bases and 5 bases, in that order; junction bases with no gene match: 8. The CDR3 is made up of 15 amino acids. Germline V CDR1 and CDR2: SNHLY, FYNNEI. The CDR3 sequence is CASSYRDRGDQPQHF. DNA of the CDR3: TGTGCCAGCAGCTATAGAGACAGGGGGGATCAGCCCCAGCATTTT.

The chain employs TRBV5-1 and TRBJ2-2; a possible D gene is TRBD1 (6 bases). V was clipped by 1 base and J by 4 bases, with 11 bases between them. Germline CDR1 and CDR2: SGHRS and YFSETQ. The CDR3 is 15 amino acids. The CDR3 reads CASSLTGQFTGELFF. The CDR3 DNA is TGCGCCAGCAGCTTGACAGGGCAGTTCACCGGGGAGCTGTTTTTT.

This sequence joins TRBV7-9 and TRBJ1-2; D is possibly TRBD1 (5 bases). Germline loops: CDR1 SEHNR, CDR2 FQNEAQ (reference sequence). This CDR3 has 13 residues. Trimming removed 1 base at V and 7 bases at J, with 10 bases between. The CDR3 region has the DNA TGTGCCAGCAGCTTAGGGGGCCCGCCTGGCTACACCTTC. This sequence encodes CASSLGGPPGYTF.

Concerning this clone itself: This same CDR3 is encoded by further DNA sequences in the sample. This chain uses TRBV3-1 (or the pseudogene TRBV3-2) with TRBJ2-5, with TRBD2 as a possible D gene (5 bases). This CDR3 has 11 residues. Per the germline V gene, CDR1 is LGHDT and CDR2 is YNNKEL (reference sequence). V was cut by 6 bases and J by 5 bases, with 7 bases left in between. CDR3 amino acids: CASSTGETQYF. The CDR3 bases are TGTGCCAGCAGTACGGGGGAGACCCAGTACTTC.

This sequence joins TRBV28 and TRBJ2-4, with a possible D match to TRBD1 (7 bases). Per germline, CDR1 MDHEN and CDR2 SYDVKM. The CDR3 length is 15 residues. The V gene lost 5 bases and the J gene lost 1 base, with 12 bases spanning the gap. The CDR3 DNA is TGTGCCAGCAGTCTCAGGGGGGTTGCCAAAAACATTCAGTACTTC. The encoded protein is CASSLRGVAKNIQYF. Looking up the rest from reference TRBV28 and TRBJ2-4 gives the full variable domain: DVKVTQSSRYLVKRTGEKVFLECVQDMDHENMFWYRQDPGLGLRLIYFSYDVKMKEKGDIPEGYSVSREKKERFSLILESASTNQTSMYLCASSLRGVAKNIQYFGAGTRLSVL.

The chain joins TRBV3-1 (or the pseudogene TRBV3-2) to TRBJ1-3, with D possibly matching TRBD1 (6 bases). Germline CDR1 reads LGHDT; CDR2 reads YNNKEL (reference sequence). The length of the CDR3 is 19 residues. Trimming pared 4 bases from V and 0 bases from J, leaving 22 bases between. The chain's CDR3 is CASSPDWTDRINSGNTIYF. The CDR3 coding sequence is TGTGCCAGCAGCCCGGACTGGACTGACAGGATCAACTCTGGAAACACCATATATTTT.

This clone was seen a handful of times. The chain has TRBV28 and TRBJ2-1; D possibly corresponds to TRBD1 (5 bases). The CDR3 contains 16 residues. V lost 4 bases and J lost 9, with 22 bases in between. Germline V gene sequence: CDR1 MDHEN, CDR2 SYDVKM. CDR3 loop: CASSSQGAVIIFEQFF. Here the CDR3 DNA reads TGTGCCAGCAGTTCCCAGGGCGCCGTTATCATTTTTGAGCAGTTCTTC.

Notes on this clone: At one end, the junction sequence differs from germline, possibly due to a read error. V and J are TRBV25-1 and TRBJ2-5; maybe TRBD2 (6 bases). CDR1 is MGHDK, CDR2 SYGVNS, per germline. The CDR3 is 16 amino acids. In nucleotides, the CDR3 is TGTGCCAGCAGAGAATCGGGACTCACGTACCAAGAGACCCAGTACTTC. Protein product: CASRESGLTYQETQYF.